Listed below are T cell receptor beta chains from one sample, sequenced in a study of control samples from healthy donors and cancer patients. Clones were read by immunoSEQ multiplex PCR, and TCRdb kept only the in-frame ones, dropping some. This sample has under 50,000 clones; approximately 87% occur once, and the top ten carry about a tenth. The sequencing input was PBMCs. The origin of the receptors is a woman aged 60 to 75 with lung cancer. CDR3s leave out the opening cysteine and the closing phenylalanine or tryptophan. A D gene is named only where the DNA matches it firmly.

>TRBJ1-5|-|TRBV6-6
ASSYSLNQPQH
>TRBJ2-7|TRBD2|TRBV6-6
ASSQSGLAGGHNEQY
>TRBJ2-2|TRBD2|TRBV5-4
ASSLASGRATGELF
>TRBJ2-3|TRBD2|TRBV7-9
ASSLIAGGSSSTDTQY
>TRBJ2-2|-|TRBV27
ASKVKLNTGELF
>TRBJ1-6|-|TRBV3-1/TRBV3-2
ASSQGIQSYNSPLH
>TRBJ1-1|TRBD1|TRBV19
ASRGTAGTEAF
>TRBJ1-4|-|TRBV18
ASSGDLSNEKLF
>TRBJ2-7|TRBD2|TRBV6-5
ASSRAAGQTYEQY
>TRBJ2-3|TRBD1|TRBV6-1
ASSEGQGPDTQY
>TRBJ1-2|-|TRBV7-2
ASSLEQETNYGYT
>TRBJ1-2|-|TRBV9
ASSVGPRTTRGYGYT
>TRBJ2-3|TRBD2|TRBV9
ASSASGSTDTQY
>TRBJ1-1|-|TRBV28
ASRVGGSLNTEAF
>TRBJ1-3|-|TRBV9
ASSVAAANSGNTIY
>TRBJ2-3|-|TRBV6-5
ASSYGGSTDTQY
>TRBJ1-1|-|TRBV10-3
ASGDYTEAF
>TRBJ2-1|TRBD2|TRBV7-3
ASSLVGSGDNEQF
>TRBJ2-1|TRBD2|TRBV7-9
ASSHGTSGNHEQF
>TRBJ2-6|-|TRBV3-1/TRBV3-2
ASSQSDSGANVLT
>TRBJ2-3|-|TRBV7-9
ASGWGDSTDTQY
>TRBJ2-1|-|TRBV6-5
ASSYSLGNNEQF
>TRBJ2-5|-|TRBV28
ASSTHLGGRETQY
>TRBJ1-2|-|TRBV4-1
ASSQEESLVYGYT
>TRBJ2-1|-|TRBV29-1
SVGRGSKGGRYNEQF
>TRBJ2-2|-|TRBV2
ASSVGGSWELF
>TRBJ1-3|-|TRBV18
ASSPLRGAGNTIY